The 14 T cell receptor beta chains reported below all come from one sample, sequenced in a study of T-cell memory formation after mild COVID-19. TCRdb re-analysed the 5' RACE reads in MiXCR, keeping a single row per CDR3 protein. The table has 220,000 or so distinct CDR3 sequences, 9.5% seen once. Sequenced material: PBMCs or a T cell subset sorted from them (not recorded which). The receptors come from a man aged 18 to 30 who had mild COVID-19 (a few samples of this study predate the infection). Cell type and time point are not known.

V usage is TRBV6-1 and J usage is TRBJ2-7; 8 positions agree with TRBD1. CDR3 length: 14 amino acids. After removal of 6 bases from V and 3 bases from J, the junction contained 7 bases not matched to a gene. Germline CDR1 MNHNS, CDR2 SASEGT. CDR3 region: CASREDRARYEQYV. Here the CDR3 DNA reads TGTGCCAGCAGGGAGGACAGGGCCCGCTACGAGCAGTACGTC.

V usage is TRBV4-3 and J usage is TRBJ1-1; weak D call: TRBD1 (5 bases). V was pared by 0 bases and J by 4 bases, with 18 bases between. The CDR3 totals 17 residues. Germline V gene sequence: CDR1 LGHNA, CDR2 YSLEER. CDR3 residues: CASSQEGASHRGTEAFF. The CDR3 DNA follows: TGCGCCAGCAGCCAAGAAGGCGCCTCACATAGGGGCACTGAAGCTTTCTTT.

This clonotype came up many times. V gene TRBV10-2 combines with J gene TRBJ1-2; 7 positions agree with TRBD1. The CDR3 loop spans 14 amino acids. Trimming cost V 5 bases and J 2 bases; bases outside gene matches: 5. The germline V gene encodes CDR1 WSHSY and CDR2 SAAADI. This CDR3 is CASSFDRANYGYTF. CDR3 in DNA: TGCGCCAGCAGTTTTGACAGGGCCAACTATGGCTACACCTTC.

This clonotype was seen a handful of times. This chain links TRBV20-1 with TRBJ1-3; no definite D call. This CDR3 has 13 residues. Between the trimmed V and J ends, which lost 1 base and 4 bases, there was a span of 8 bases. The V gene's germline CDR1 is DFQATT and CDR2 SNEGSKA (reference sequence). CDR3 residues: CSARGRGGNTIYF. The CDR3 bases are TGCAGTGCTAGAGGTCGAGGAGGAAACACCATATATTTT.

The V and J genes are TRBV9 and TRBJ2-2; D call uncertain. There are 14 residues in the CDR3. V lost 3 bases, J lost 3 bases, and 9 bases lay in between. CDR1 and CDR2 (germline): SGDLS, YYNGEE. Here the CDR3 reads CASSAFAYTGELFF. CDR3 in DNA: TGTGCCAGCAGCGCCTTCGCGTACACCGGGGAGCTGTTTTTT.

This clonotype appeared many times. The J gene is TRBJ2-1, the V gene TRBV4-3, with 9 bases lining up with TRBD1. J lost 6 bases, V lost 4 bases, and 13 bases had no gene match. Germline V CDR1 and CDR2: LGHNA, YSLEER. CDR3 length: 17 amino acids. CDR3 residues: CASSLRHRGRVGNEQFF. The CDR3 DNA follows: TGCGCCAGCAGCCTCAGGCACAGGGGGCGCGTTGGCAATGAGCAGTTCTTC.

This clonotype was counted between two and nine times. The chain links TRBV7-3 to TRBJ2-3, with a possible D match to TRBD2 (5 bases). Deletions cut 3 bases from V and 4 bases from J, with 5 bases between. The CDR3 runs to 12 residues. Germline V lookup: CDR1 SGHTA, CDR2 FQGTGA. Here the CDR3 DNA reads TGTGCCAGCAGCTTCGGGGCAGATACGCAGTATTTT. It specifies CASSFGADTQYF.

In its sample, this clonotype was seen a few times. The rearrangement joins TRBV19 to TRBJ2-3; 9 bases line up with TRBD2. From germline, CDR1 is LNHDA and CDR2 SQIVND (reference sequence). CDR3 length equals 17 residues. V lost 3 bases, J lost 2 bases, and 9 bases stayed unmatched. CDR3 sequence reads: CASSISRTSANTDTQYF. The CDR3 DNA follows: TGTGCCAGTAGTATCTCCCGGACTAGCGCTAACACAGATACGCAGTATTTT.

This clonotype has a count of ten or more. V usage is TRBV11-2 and J usage is TRBJ1-2, with D possibly being TRBD1 (6 bases). Trimming left V 2 bases short and J 8 bases short, with 9 bases between. This CDR3 region has 12 residues. CDR1 is SGHAT and CDR2 is FQNNGV in the germline V gene. CDR3 amino acids: CASSLSGVGYTF. The CDR3 DNA reads as TGTGCCAGCAGCTTATCAGGGGTAGGCTACACCTTC.

This clonotype has just one count. This rearrangement joins TRBV7-2 to TRBJ2-5; 8 bases line up with TRBD1. V lost 5 bases and J lost 5; bases outside the gene matches: 10. The length of the CDR3 is 15 residues. The V gene's germline CDR1 is SGHTA and CDR2 FQGNSA. DNA for the CDR3: TGTGCCAGCAGCCGGAATCAGGGGGCTGGGGAGACCCAGTACTTC. This gives the protein CASSRNQGAGETQYF. The complete variable domain, with remaining parts taken from reference TRBV7-2 and TRBJ2-5, reads GAGVSQSPSNKVTEKGKDVELRCDPISGHTALYWYRQSLGQGLEFLIYFQGNSAPDKSGLPSDRFSAERTGGSVSTLTIQRTQQEDSAVYLCASSRNQGAGETQYFGPGTRLLVL.

This clonotype has just a few counts. V is TRBV4-1 and J is TRBJ1-2, with 9 bases lining up with TRBD1. Germline lookup yields CDR1 MGHRA and CDR2 YSYEKL. The CDR3 is made up of 15 amino acids. V lost 2 bases to trimming and J lost 4 bases; unmatched junction nucleotides: 5. The CDR3 coding sequence is TGCGCCAGCAGCCAATCGGGGGACAGGGTCTATGGCTACACCTTC. It translates to CASSQSGDRVYGYTF.

The genes are TRBV5-5 and TRBJ1-2; 7 bases agree with TRBD1. V gave up 4 bases and J gave up 6 bases; unmatched junction bases: 15. The CDR3 covers 16 residues. CDR1 and CDR2 (germline): SGHKS, YYEKEE (reference sequence). The CDR3 sequence is CASSSLVGGGADGYTF. CDR3 bases: TGTGCCAGCAGCAGTTTGGTCGGAGGGGGCGCGGATGGCTACACCTTC.

This clonotype was observed a few times. The chain has TRBV5-1 and TRBJ2-5, with 11 positions matching TRBD2. Trimming cost V 4 bases and J 3 bases; bases outside gene matches: 5. There are 15 residues in the CDR3. Per the germline V gene, CDR1 is SGHRS and CDR2 is YFSETQ. DNA of the CDR3: TGCGCCAGCAGCAGTAGCGGGGGGGCGGAAGAGACCCAGTACTTC. Residues: CASSSSGGAEETQYF.

The sample holds one count of this clonotype. The CDR3 sequence: CASSLRKINQPQHF. In DNA form, the CDR3 reads TGTGCCAGCAGCTTACGGAAGATCAATCAGCCCCAGCATTTT. The chain has TRBV2 and TRBJ1-5; D unclear. Trimming removed 6 bases at V and 3 bases at J, with 12 bases between. Germline CDR1 reads SNHLY; CDR2 reads FYNNEI. CDR3 length: 14 amino acids.